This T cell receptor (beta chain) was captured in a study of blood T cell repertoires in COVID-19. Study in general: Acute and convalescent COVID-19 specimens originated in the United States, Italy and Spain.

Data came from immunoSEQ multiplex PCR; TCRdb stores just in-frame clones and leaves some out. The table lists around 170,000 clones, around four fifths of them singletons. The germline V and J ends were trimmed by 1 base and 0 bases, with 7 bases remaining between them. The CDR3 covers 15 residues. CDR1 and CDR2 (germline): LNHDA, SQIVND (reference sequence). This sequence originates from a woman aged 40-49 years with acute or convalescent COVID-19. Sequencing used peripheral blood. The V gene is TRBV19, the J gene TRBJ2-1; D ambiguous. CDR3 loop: CASSIASVSYNEQFF. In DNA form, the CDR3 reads TGTGCCAGTAGTATAGCTTCAGTCTCCTACAATGAGCAGTTCTTC. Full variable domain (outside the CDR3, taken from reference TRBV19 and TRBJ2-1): DGGITQSPKYLFRKEGQNVTLSCEQNLNHDAMYWYRQDPGQGLRLIYYSQIVNDFQKGDIAEGYSVSREKKESFPLTVTSAQKNPTAFYLCASSIASVSYNEQFFGPGTRLTVL.